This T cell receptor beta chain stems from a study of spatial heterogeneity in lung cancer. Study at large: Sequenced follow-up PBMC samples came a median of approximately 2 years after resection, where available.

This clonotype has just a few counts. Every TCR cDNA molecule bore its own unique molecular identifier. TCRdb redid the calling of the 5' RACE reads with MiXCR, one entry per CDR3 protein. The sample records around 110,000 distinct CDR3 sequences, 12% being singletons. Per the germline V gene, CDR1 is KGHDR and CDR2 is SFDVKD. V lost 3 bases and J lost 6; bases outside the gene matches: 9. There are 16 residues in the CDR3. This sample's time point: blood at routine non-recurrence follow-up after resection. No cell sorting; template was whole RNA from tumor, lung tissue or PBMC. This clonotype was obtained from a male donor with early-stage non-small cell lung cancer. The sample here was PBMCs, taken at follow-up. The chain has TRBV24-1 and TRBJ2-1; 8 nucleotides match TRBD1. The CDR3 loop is CATSDPGQGHGNEQFF. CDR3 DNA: TGTGCCACCAGTGATCCTGGACAGGGTCACGGCAATGAGCAGTTCTTC.